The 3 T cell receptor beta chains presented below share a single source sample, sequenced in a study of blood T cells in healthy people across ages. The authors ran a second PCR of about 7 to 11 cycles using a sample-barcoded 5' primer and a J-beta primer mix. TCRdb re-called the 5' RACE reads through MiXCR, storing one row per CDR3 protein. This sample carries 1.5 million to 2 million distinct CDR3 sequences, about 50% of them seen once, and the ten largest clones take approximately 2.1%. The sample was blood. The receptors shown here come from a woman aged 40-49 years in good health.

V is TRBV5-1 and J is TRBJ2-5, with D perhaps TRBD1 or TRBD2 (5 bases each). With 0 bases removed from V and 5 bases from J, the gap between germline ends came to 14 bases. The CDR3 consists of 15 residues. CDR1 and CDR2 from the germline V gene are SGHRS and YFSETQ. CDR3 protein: CASSLVGAEGETQYF. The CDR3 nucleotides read TGCGCCAGCAGCTTGGTAGGGGCAGAGGGGGAGACCCAGTACTTC.

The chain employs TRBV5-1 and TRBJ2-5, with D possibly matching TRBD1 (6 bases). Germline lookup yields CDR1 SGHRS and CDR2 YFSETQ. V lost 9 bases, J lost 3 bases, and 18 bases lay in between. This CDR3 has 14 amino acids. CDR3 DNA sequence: TGCGCCACCAACCCAGGACAGAGGGAAGAGACCCAGTACTTC. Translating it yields CATNPGQREETQYF.

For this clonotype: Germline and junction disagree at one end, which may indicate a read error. For the CDR3, the DNA is TGTGCCAGCAGCACACAACTAGCGGGGGGAGGAGAGACCCAGTATTTC. Encoded protein: CASSTQLAGGGETQYF. The rearrangement uses TRBV7-2 and TRBJ2-5, with 12 bases lining up with TRBD2. The V gene's germline CDR1 is SGHTA and CDR2 FQGNSA. The CDR3 spans 16 residues.